The 20 T cell receptor beta chains in this list originate from one sample, sequenced in a study of identifying expanded T cells in peripheral blood. TCRdb's copy holds only in-frame clones and misses some; the assay was immunoSEQ multiplex PCR. Of around 120,000 clones listed, 65% to 90% are singletons. Sequenced input: blood. These receptors were collected from a person aged 18 to 70 in good health.

V is TRBV5-1 and J is TRBJ1-1; tentative D call: TRBD1 (6 bases). Trimming removed 5 bases from V and 1 base from J, with 9 bases in between. In germline, CDR1 is SGHRS, CDR2 YFSETQ. The CDR3 has 13 residues. The CDR3 DNA follows: TGCGCCAGCAGACAGGGAACGAACACTGAAGCTTTCTTT. Protein sequence: CASRQGTNTEAFF.

This clone was recorded once. The V and J genes are TRBV7-9 and TRBJ2-7; 11 bases fit TRBD1. The trim removed 1 base at V and 2 bases at J, leaving 1 base unmatched. The CDR3 is 15 residues long. Per germline, CDR1 SEHNR and CDR2 FQNEAQ (reference sequence). The CDR3 is CASSLEGQGAYEQYF. The CDR3 DNA follows: TGTGCCAGCAGCTTAGAGGGACAGGGGGCCTACGAGCAGTACTTC.

This chain uses TRBV6-5 with TRBJ2-3; TRBD2 might be the D (5 bases). Germline V gene sequence: CDR1 MNHEY, CDR2 SVGAGI. The CDR3 has 13 residues. Trimming left V 4 bases short and J 9 bases short, with 14 bases between. CDR3 sequence (DNA): TGTGCCAGCAGTTCCGGGGTCCGACCGACGCAGTATTTT. It specifies CASSSGVRPTQYF.

The chain has TRBV6-5 and TRBJ2-1, with D possibly being TRBD1 (6 bases). Germline CDR1 MNHEY, CDR2 SVGAGI. This CDR3 spans 15 amino acids. The germline V and J ends were trimmed by 6 bases and 5 bases, with 17 bases remaining between them. For the CDR3, the DNA is TGTGCCAGCAGGTTGAGGCAGGGGAGTCACAATGAGCAGTTCTTC. Amino acids: CASRLRQGSHNEQFF.

In the case of this clone: Germline is not matched at one junction end, which may reflect a read error. This chain connects TRBV29-1 to TRBJ2-7, with no clear D. CDR3 length equals 12 residues. Germline CDR1 and CDR2: SQVTM and ANQGSEA. The CDR3 loop is CSVVAPSYEQHF. The CDR3, as DNA: TGCAGCGTTGTGGCCCCTTCCTACGAGCAGCACTTC.

V usage is TRBV7-5 and J usage is TRBJ1-2. TRBV7-5 is described as a pseudogene. This CDR3 contains 18 residues. The CDR3: CARSKKAGYRVPSYGYTF. In nucleotides, the CDR3 is TGTGCCAGAAGCAAAAAGGCGGGGTACAGGGTACCCTCTTATGGCTACACCTTC.

The gene calls are TRBV7-3 and TRBJ2-1; 11 bases align to TRBD2. V gave up 5 bases and J gave up 10 bases; unmatched junction bases: 10. Germline assignment: CDR1 SGHTA and CDR2 FQGTGA. The CDR3 is made up of 15 amino acids. The CDR3 coding sequence is TGTGCCAGCAGCCTCCTTAGCGGGAGGGTAGGGGAGCAGTTCTTC. Residues: CASSLLSGRVGEQFF.

This clone was recorded once. The CDR3 sequence: CASSPTRLRSGGSDTQYF. Here the CDR3 DNA reads TGTGCCAGCAGCCCCACCCGACTAAGGAGCGGGGGGTCAGATACGCAGTATTTT. The chain couples TRBV7-6 to TRBJ2-3, with TRBD2 matching 9 bases. Germline loops: CDR1 SGHVS, CDR2 FNYEAQ. J was trimmed by 4 bases and V by 5 bases; bases with no gene match: 16. There are 18 residues in the CDR3.

J is TRBJ2-2 and V is TRBV7-3; 16 bases align to TRBD2. This CDR3 has 19 residues. V shed 2 bases, J shed 6 bases, and the junction held 9 bases outside the gene matches. Germline values: CDR1 SGHTA, CDR2 FQGTGA. DNA for the CDR3: TGTGCCAGCAGCTTACCCCCCGGGACTAGCGGGGGGGCCCCCGGGGAGCTGTTTTTT. It is translated as CASSLPPGTSGGAPGELFF.

This clone was counted a few times. The chain joins TRBV20-1 to TRBJ2-5; no reliable D call. CDR1 is DFQATT and CDR2 is SNEGSKA in the germline V gene (reference sequence). This CDR3 is built from 11 residues. The germline V and J ends were trimmed by 5 bases and 5 bases, with 9 bases remaining between them. CDR3 sequence (DNA): TGCAGTGCTTCGCTTGGGGAGACCCAGTACTTC. This codes for CSASLGETQYF.

The chain's CDR3 is CASSLVSGFTNTGELFF. CDR3 nucleotides: TGTGCCAGCAGCTTAGTAAGTGGCTTCACGAACACCGGGGAGCTGTTTTTT. V usage is TRBV7-6 and J usage is TRBJ2-2; D is undetermined. This CDR3 contains 17 residues. Germline CDR1 reads SGHVS; CDR2 reads FNYEAQ. Trimming took off 1 base at V and 0 bases at J, with 12 bases between the two ends.

This chain uses TRBV5-1 with TRBJ2-6, with TRBD1 as a possible D gene (6 bases). Germline V gives CDR1 SGHRS, CDR2 YFSETQ. This CDR3 is 17 amino acids long. Trimming pared 4 bases from V and 2 bases from J, leaving 16 bases between. CDR3 sequence reads: CASSPTAAGAGANVLTF. DNA for the CDR3: TGCGCCAGCAGCCCTACCGCCGCAGGGGCTGGGGCCAACGTCCTGACTTTC.

The CDR3 sequence is CASSLGNEQFF. CDR3 DNA: TGTGCCAGCAGCTTGGGAAATGAGCAGTTCTTC. The chain couples TRBV4-2 to TRBJ2-1; D is unclear. This CDR3 comprises 11 residues. In germline, CDR1 is LGHNA, CDR2 YNFKEQ. The V gene lost 5 bases and the J gene lost 7 bases, with 6 bases spanning the gap.

This chain links TRBV11-2 with TRBJ1-2; 8 nucleotides match TRBD1. The junction had 10 bases not matched to a gene; V was cut back by 3 bases and J by 13 bases. Germline V gene data show CDR1 as SGHAT and CDR2 as FQNNGV. The CDR3 has 13 residues. The CDR3 loop reads CASSFEPGGSSTF. DNA of the CDR3: TGTGCCAGCAGCTTTGAACCAGGGGGCTCCAGCACCTTC.

CDR3 protein: CASSVNSGVSTGELFF. The CDR3 DNA sequence: TGTGCCAGCAGCGTAAATAGCGGGGTCTCCACCGGGGAGCTGTTTTTT. The chain has TRBV9 and TRBJ2-2; 8 positions match TRBD2. Germline lookup yields CDR1 SGDLS and CDR2 YYNGEE. V lost 1 base to trimming and J lost 4 bases; unmatched junction nucleotides: 6. CDR3 length equals 16 residues.

This clone was recorded once. The chain recombines TRBV2 with TRBJ2-1, with 9 bases that match TRBD2. Germline-derived CDR1 and CDR2 are SNHLY and FYNNEI. The CDR3 consists of 14 residues. After removal of 6 bases from V and 8 bases from J, the junction contained 8 bases not matched to a gene. CDR3 nucleotides: TGTGCCAGCAGCGCCATGAGGACTAGCGATGAGCAGTTCTTC. Protein product: CASSAMRTSDEQFF.

The chain links TRBV7-2 to TRBJ2-5; TRBD2 aligns across 10 bases. The CDR3 covers 16 residues. V lost 0 bases, J lost 4 bases, and 5 bases stayed unmatched. The V gene's germline CDR1 is SGHTA and CDR2 FQGNSA. The CDR3 is CASSLAVSGGRETQYF. For the CDR3, the DNA is TGTGCCAGCAGCTTAGCGGTTAGCGGGGGGAGAGAGACCCAGTACTTC.

Note on this clone: The sample holds other DNA sequences that translate to the same CDR3. CDR3 nucleotides: TGTGCCAGCTCACCTGGGACAGGTTCCCCCTACGAGCAGTACTTC. Translating gives CASSPGTGSPYEQYF. The V call is TRBV18, the J call TRBJ2-7; TRBD1 matches 8 bases. This CDR3 is built from 15 residues. J was trimmed by 2 bases and V by 3 bases; bases with no gene match: 6. In germline, CDR1 is KGHSH, CDR2 LQKENI.

The gene calls are TRBV4-1 and TRBJ1-5; D gene ambiguous. Between the trimmed V and J ends, which lost 1 base and 0 bases, there was a span of 7 bases. This CDR3 spans 15 amino acids. Germline CDR1 MGHRA, CDR2 YSYEKL. This CDR3 is CASSQGHGSNQPQHF. The CDR3 bases are TGCGCCAGCAGCCAAGGCCACGGTAGCAATCAGCCCCAGCATTTT.

This clone was detected only once. V is TRBV19 and J is TRBJ1-1; D is possibly TRBD1 (6 bases). The CDR3 spans 18 residues. From germline, CDR1 is LNHDA and CDR2 SQIVND (reference sequence). Trimming took off 5 bases at V and 0 bases at J, with 22 bases between the two ends. The CDR3 DNA is TGTGCCAGTAGTCTCAGGACAGTCCGATCGCCTATGAACACTGAAGCTTTCTTT. This translates into CASSLRTVRSPMNTEAFF.